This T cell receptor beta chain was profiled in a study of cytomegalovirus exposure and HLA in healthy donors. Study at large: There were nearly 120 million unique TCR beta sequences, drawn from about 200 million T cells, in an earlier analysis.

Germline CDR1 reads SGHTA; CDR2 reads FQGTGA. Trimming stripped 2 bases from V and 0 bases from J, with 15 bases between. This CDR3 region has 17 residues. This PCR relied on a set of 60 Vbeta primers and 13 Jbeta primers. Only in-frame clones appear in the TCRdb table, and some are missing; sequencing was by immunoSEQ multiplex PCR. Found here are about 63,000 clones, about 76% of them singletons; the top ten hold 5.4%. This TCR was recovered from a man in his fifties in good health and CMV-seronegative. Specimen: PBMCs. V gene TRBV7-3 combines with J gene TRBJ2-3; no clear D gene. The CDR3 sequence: CASSLLPRAASTDTQYF. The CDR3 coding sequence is TGTGCCAGCAGCTTATTACCGCGAGCCGCTAGCACAGATACGCAGTATTTT.